This T cell receptor (beta chain) was captured in a study of identical twins. Study-level results: Out-of-frame alpha sequences that twins shared showed excess low generation probability. Fewer insertions marked abundant cord blood beta clonotypes; young adult naive trended weakly, memory not at all.

The sample holds many counts of this clonotype. The antigen remains unidentified. TCRdb re-called the 5' RACE reads through MiXCR, storing one row per CDR3 protein. The profile covers 1.5 million to 2 million distinct CDR3 sequences, with under 35% appearing a single time and about 0.27% taken by the ten largest. CDR1 and CDR2 from the germline V gene are MNHEY and SVGEGT. The ends were cut back, 2 bases at V and 2 bases at J, with 6 bases in the middle. This CDR3 region has 13 residues. Sequencing was done on a sample of cord blood. This chain links TRBV6-2 or TRBV6-3 with TRBJ1-2; D not certain. The sequence was collected from a newborn girl in good health. This CDR3 is CASSYARNYGYTF. CDR3 coding DNA: TGTGCCAGCAGTTACGCCAGGAACTATGGCTACACCTTC.